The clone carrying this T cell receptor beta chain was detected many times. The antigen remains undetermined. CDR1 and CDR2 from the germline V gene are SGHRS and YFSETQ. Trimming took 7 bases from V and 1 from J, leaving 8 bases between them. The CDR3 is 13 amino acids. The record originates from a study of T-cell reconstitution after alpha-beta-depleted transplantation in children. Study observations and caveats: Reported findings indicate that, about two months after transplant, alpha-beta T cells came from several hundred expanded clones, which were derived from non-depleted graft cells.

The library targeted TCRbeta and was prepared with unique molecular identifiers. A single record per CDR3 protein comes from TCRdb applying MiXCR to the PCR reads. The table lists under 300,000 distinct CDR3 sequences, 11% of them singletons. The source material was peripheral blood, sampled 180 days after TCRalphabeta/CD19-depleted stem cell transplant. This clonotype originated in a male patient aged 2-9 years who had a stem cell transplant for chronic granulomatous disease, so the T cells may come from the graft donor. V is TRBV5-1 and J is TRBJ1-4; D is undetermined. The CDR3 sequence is CASATGTNEKLFF. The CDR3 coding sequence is TGCGCCAGCGCGACGGGAACTAATGAAAAACTGTTTTTT.